These 22 T cell receptor beta chains share one sample of origin, sequenced in a study of cytomegalovirus exposure and HLA in healthy donors (dated by TCRdb to the late 2010s). Libraries were built with the immunoSEQ multiplex PCR assay. TCRdb took over this immuneACCESS table, retaining in-frame rearrangements with V and J assigned. Such tables are incomplete; in checked studies, under half of the missing clones stem from an unresolved V gene, and the remainder is unexplained. The sample table shows 200,000 to 250,000 clones, and less than 90% are seen once. The top ten hold 5.5% to 7% of the sample. Sequences were obtained from PBMCs. The receptors stem from a woman between 18 and 29 years old in good health and CMV-seronegative.

This rearrangement joins TRBV11-2 to TRBJ2-7; D not certain. The CDR3 contains 14 residues. Germline lookup yields CDR1 SGHAT and CDR2 FQNNGV. Between the trimmed V and J ends, which lost 0 bases and 2 bases, there was a span of 8 bases. The CDR3 nucleotides are TGTGCCAGCAGCTTAGATAGTGGACCCTACGAGCAGTACTTC. This translates into CASSLDSGPYEQYF.

This chain connects TRBV5-4 to TRBJ2-7, with D possibly being TRBD2 (5 bases). This CDR3 comprises 14 residues. Per the germline V gene, CDR1 is SGHNT and CDR2 is YYREEE (reference sequence). V was clipped by 5 bases and J by 2 bases, with 14 bases between them. The DNA of the CDR3 is TGTGCCAGCAGACCCGGGGAAGAGGCCTACGAGCAGTACTTC. This sequence encodes CASRPGEEAYEQYF.

This chain links TRBV5-1 with TRBJ2-6; possible D gene TRBD1, 6 bases. CDR3 size: 16 residues. The V gene's germline CDR1 is SGHRS and CDR2 YFSETQ. V lost 4 bases, J lost 2 bases, and 13 bases lay in between. The CDR3 DNA follows: TGCGCCAGCAGCCTGGGGACAAATACTGGGGCCAACGTCCTGACTTTC. It codes for CASSLGTNTGANVLTF.

This clone showed up just once. The chain couples TRBV11-2 to TRBJ2-2; no clear D gene. The CDR3 consists of 12 residues. The V gene's germline CDR1 is SGHAT and CDR2 FQNNGV. V was pared by 4 bases and J by 6 bases, with 6 bases between. The CDR3 sequence: CASSSEAGELFF. The DNA for the CDR3 is TGTGCCAGCAGCTCCGAAGCCGGGGAGCTGTTTTTT.

The V and J genes are TRBV28 and TRBJ2-1; D might be TRBD2 (6 bases). With 6 bases removed from V and 6 bases from J, the gap between germline ends came to 18 bases. The CDR3 sequence is 15 residues long. Germline V lookup: CDR1 MDHEN, CDR2 SYDVKM. CDR3 in amino acids: CASRSGTLIGNEQFF. CDR3 in DNA: TGTGCCAGCAGGTCCGGGACTTTAATAGGCAATGAGCAGTTCTTC.

The rearrangement links TRBV4-1 to TRBJ1-4, with D possibly being TRBD1 (5 bases). Germline lookup yields CDR1 MGHRA and CDR2 YSYEKL. CDR3 length equals 15 residues. The germline V and J ends were trimmed by 4 bases and 4 bases, with 13 bases remaining between them. CDR3 coding DNA: TGCGCCAGCAGCCCACGGGGGAGCCTTAATGAAAAACTGTTTTTT. This codes for CASSPRGSLNEKLFF.

The chain has TRBV5-1 and TRBJ1-1; D might be TRBD1 (6 bases). Germline V CDR1 and CDR2: SGHRS, YFSETQ. The CDR3 loop spans 15 amino acids. The V and J ends lost 4 bases and 1 base respectively, with 14 bases between them. This CDR3 reads CASSTSGVRNTEAFF. The CDR3 nucleotides read TGCGCCAGCAGCACTTCAGGGGTTAGGAACACTGAAGCTTTCTTT.

The chain couples TRBV28 to TRBJ2-7; the D is unclear. Deletions cut 6 bases from V and 5 bases from J, with 5 bases between. This CDR3 region has 10 residues. CDR1 is MDHEN, CDR2 SYDVKM, per germline. CDR3 sequence reads: CASSDHEQYF. The CDR3 bases are TGTGCCAGCAGCGACCACGAGCAGTACTTC. The whole variable domain, filled in from reference TRBV28 and TRBJ2-7, reads DVKVTQSSRYLVKRTGEKVFLECVQDMDHENMFWYRQDPGLGLRLIYFSYDVKMKEKGDIPEGYSVSREKKERFSLILESASTNQTSMYLCASSDHEQYFGPGTRLTVT.

CDR3 amino acids: CASSFLGGGYTF. Written as DNA, the CDR3 is TGTGCCAGCAGTTTCCTAGGGGGTGGCTACACCTTC. V gene TRBV28 combines with J gene TRBJ1-2, with a possible D match to TRBD1 (6 bases). Between the trimmed V and J ends, which lost 3 bases and 7 bases, there was a span of 9 bases. Germline-derived CDR1 and CDR2 are MDHEN and SYDVKM. CDR3 length: 12 amino acids.

This clone has a single count. Other DNA sequences in the sample encode the same CDR3. J is TRBJ1-1 and V is TRBV5-1, with TRBD1 matching 7 bases. This CDR3 has 15 residues. The V and J ends lost 2 bases and 4 bases, in that order; junction bases with no gene match: 8. Germline V CDR1 and CDR2: SGHRS, YFSETQ. The CDR3 sequence: CASSLNRGGGTEAFF. CDR3 coding DNA: TGCGCCAGCAGCTTAAACAGGGGCGGTGGCACTGAAGCTTTCTTT.

This clone was seen more than once but under ten times. This chain uses TRBV7-9 with TRBJ1-2; tentative D call: TRBD1 (6 bases). V was trimmed by 5 bases and J by 2 bases, leaving 9 bases between them. CDR3 size: 13 residues. Germline V gives CDR1 SEHNR, CDR2 FQNEAQ (reference sequence). CDR3 region: CASSRDRNYGYTF. CDR3 coding DNA: TGTGCCAGCAGCCGCGACAGGAACTATGGCTACACCTTC.

This sequence joins TRBV16 and TRBJ2-1, with a possible D match to TRBD1 (6 bases). The CDR3 sequence is 17 residues long. Germline lookup yields CDR1 KGHSY and CDR2 FQNENV. The V and J ends lost 4 bases and 10 bases respectively, with 26 bases between them. The CDR3 coding sequence is TGTGCCAGCAGCCCTCCCATAGGGGGAGAGGTTGGCGGGGAGCAGTTCTTC. Protein sequence: CASSPPIGGEVGGEQFF.

This clone was recorded a few times. This sequence joins TRBV7-6 and TRBJ1-2; D gene uncertain. Germline V gene sequence: CDR1 SGHVS, CDR2 FNYEAQ. V was shortened by 5 bases and J by 6 bases, with 13 bases between the two germline ends. The CDR3 extends over 13 amino acids. CDR3 region: CASSPPQPHGYTF. The CDR3 DNA reads as TGTGCCAGCAGCCCCCCCCAGCCCCATGGCTACACCTTC.

The rearrangement uses TRBV9 and TRBJ2-3; TRBD2 aligns across 7 bases. The V segment lost 3 bases and the J segment 6 bases; nucleotides outside the gene matches: 10. Germline CDR1 and CDR2: SGDLS and YYNGEE. The CDR3 length is 15 residues. CDR3 DNA sequence: TGTGCCAGCAGCGATAGGGAGGGTGGTCGGGATACGCAGTATTTT. As protein: CASSDREGGRDTQYF.

The J gene is TRBJ2-1, the V gene TRBV2; no firm D call. CDR1 and CDR2 from the germline V gene are SNHLY and FYNNEI. The CDR3 is 14 amino acids. V lost 2 bases, J lost 2 bases, and 7 bases lay in between. CDR3 residues: CASSERLPYNEQFF. The CDR3 DNA sequence: TGTGCCAGCAGTGAACGACTTCCCTACAATGAGCAGTTCTTC.

The chain carries TRBV4-1 and TRBJ2-1, with D perhaps being TRBD1 or TRBD2 (5 bases each). The CDR3 has 16 amino acids. The ends were cut back, 0 bases at V and 5 bases at J, with 14 bases in the middle. CDR1 is MGHRA, CDR2 YSYEKL, per germline. The DNA for the CDR3 is TGCGCCAGCAGCCAAGATTTGGGGGAGACCCACAATGAGCAGTTCTTC. Amino acids: CASSQDLGETHNEQFF.

The chain joins TRBV7-9 to TRBJ2-7, with 8 bases lining up with TRBD1. V shed 5 bases and J 0 bases; nucleotides not matched to a gene: 6. The CDR3 has 15 amino acids. The germline V gene has CDR1 SEHNR and CDR2 FQNEAQ (reference sequence). The chain's CDR3 is CASSPTGGHSYEQYF. The CDR3 DNA reads TGTGCCAGCAGCCCCACAGGGGGTCACTCCTACGAGCAGTACTTC.

This clone was seen at least ten times. An end of the junction differs from the germline gene, which may be a read error. The genes are TRBV15 and TRBJ2-7; weak D call: TRBD2 (7 bases). Germline V gene sequence: CDR1 LNHNV, CDR2 YYDKDF (reference sequence). This CDR3 is built from 16 residues. CDR3 DNA sequence: TGTGCCACCAGCAGAGAGGGGGGGCAAGGAGGGTACGGGCAGTACTTC. It is translated as CATSREGGQGGYGQYF.

The rearrangement uses TRBV4-1 and TRBJ1-6; D unresolved. Trimming shortened V by 1 base and J by 4 bases, and 11 bases separated the two germline ends. There are 16 residues in the CDR3. Per germline, CDR1 MGHRA and CDR2 YSYEKL. In DNA form, the CDR3 reads TGCGCCAGCAGCCAAGTTGGAGCGGGTTATAATTCACCCCTCCACTTT. This sequence encodes CASSQVGAGYNSPLHF.

This chain uses TRBV10-3 with TRBJ2-7, with D unresolved. With 8 bases removed from V and 2 bases from J, the gap between germline ends came to 13 bases. The length of the CDR3 is 13 residues. CDR1 and CDR2 (germline): ENHRY, SYGVKD. The CDR3 bases are TGTGCCATCGGTGTTTCCGGTACCTACGAGCAGTACTTC. Its translation is CAIGVSGTYEQYF.

This clone appeared a few times. The chain is built from TRBV25-1 and TRBJ1-3; D uncertain. Germline CDR1 is MGHDK and CDR2 is SYGVNS. V was shortened by 2 bases and J by 0 bases, with 8 bases between the two germline ends. The CDR3 spans 15 residues. CDR3 nucleotides: TGTGCCAGCAGTGAAGATGTTGGCTCTGGAAACACCATATATTTT. Translating gives CASSEDVGSGNTIYF.

The chain has TRBV20-1 and TRBJ1-1; D perhaps matches TRBD1 (5 bases). The CDR3 consists of 11 residues. From germline, CDR1 is DFQATT and CDR2 SNEGSKA (reference sequence). V was clipped by 0 bases and J by 11 bases, with 10 bases between them. The CDR3, as DNA: TGCAGTGCTAGAGAGGGGACCTGGGCTTTCTTT. Its translation is CSAREGTWAFF.